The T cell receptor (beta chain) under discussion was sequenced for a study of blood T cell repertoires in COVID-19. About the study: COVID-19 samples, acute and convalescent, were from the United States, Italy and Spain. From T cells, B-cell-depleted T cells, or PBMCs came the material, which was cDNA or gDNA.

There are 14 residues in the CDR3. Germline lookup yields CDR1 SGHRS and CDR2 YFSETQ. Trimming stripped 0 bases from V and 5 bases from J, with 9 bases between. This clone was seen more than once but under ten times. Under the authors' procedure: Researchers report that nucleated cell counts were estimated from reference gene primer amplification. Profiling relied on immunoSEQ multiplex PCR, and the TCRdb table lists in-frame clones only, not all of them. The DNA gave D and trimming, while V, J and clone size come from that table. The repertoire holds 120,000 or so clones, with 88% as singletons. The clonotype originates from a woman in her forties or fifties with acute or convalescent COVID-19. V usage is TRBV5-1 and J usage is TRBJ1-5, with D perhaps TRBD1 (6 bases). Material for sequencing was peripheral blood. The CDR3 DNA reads TGCGCCAGCAGCTTGGGGGGGCACGATCAGCCCCAGCATTTT. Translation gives CASSLGGHDQPQHF.